A single sample is the source of the 20 T cell receptor beta chains below, sequenced in a study of cytomegalovirus exposure and HLA in healthy donors. The study ran its PCR with 60 Vbeta and 13 Jbeta primers. Sequenced by immunoSEQ multiplex PCR; TCRdb stores in-frame clones only, minus some. In the table there are over 100,000 clones, approximately 71% of which are singletons. Material for sequencing was PBMCs. Source of these receptors: a man aged 35 to 55 in good health and CMV-seronegative.

The chain is built from TRBV15 and TRBJ2-1, with 9 bases matching TRBD1. This CDR3 region has 16 residues. Trimming took 1 base from V and 6 from J; bases not matched to a gene: 7. CDR1 and CDR2 from the germline V gene are LNHNV and YYDKDF (reference sequence). CDR3: CATSRGGGQGTNEQFF. Written as DNA, the CDR3 is TGTGCCACCAGCAGAGGGGGCGGACAGGGGACCAATGAGCAGTTCTTC.

This clone was counted a few times. This chain connects TRBV7-9 to TRBJ1-2; weak D call: TRBD1 (5 bases). The CDR3 is 13 residues long. The germline gives CDR1 SEHNR, CDR2 FQNEAQ (reference sequence). Trimming removed 5 bases from V and 8 bases from J, with 15 bases in between. The CDR3 DNA is TGTGCCAGCAGCCCCCCCGACCGGGGGGGCTACACCTTC. It is translated as CASSPPDRGGYTF.

To note about this clone: Other nucleotide sequences in the sample specify the same CDR3. The CDR3 here is CSVEDSSYEQYF. The CDR3 DNA sequence: TGCAGCGTTGAAGATTCGTCCTACGAGCAGTACTTC. The V call is TRBV29-1, the J call TRBJ2-7; D not resolved. Trimming stripped 0 bases from V and 1 base from J, with 4 bases between. CDR1 SQVTM and CDR2 ANQGSEA come from the germline V gene. This CDR3 is 12 amino acids long.

The chain links TRBV2 to TRBJ1-1; D is perhaps TRBD1 (6 bases). V was cut by 2 bases and J by 6 bases, with 13 bases left in between. The CDR3 has 14 residues. Germline loops: CDR1 SNHLY, CDR2 FYNNEI. The CDR3 spells CASSERTASPEAFF. As DNA, the CDR3 is TGTGCCAGCAGTGAAAGGACAGCTTCCCCTGAAGCTTTCTTT.

The V call is TRBV29-1, the J call TRBJ2-4; maybe TRBD1 (6 bases). The CDR3 has 12 amino acids. The germline V and J ends were trimmed by 6 bases and 10 bases, with 16 bases remaining between them. Germline CDR1 reads SQVTM; CDR2 reads ANQGSEA. The CDR3 region is CSVVYREGIQYF. CDR3 nucleotide sequence: TGCAGCGTGGTTTACAGGGAAGGGATTCAGTACTTC.

This clone has only a few counts. The rearrangement links TRBV4-1 to TRBJ2-7; 10 bases map to TRBD1. V dropped 4 bases and J dropped 3; count of bases not matched to a gene: 3. Germline CDR1 reads MGHRA; CDR2 reads YSYEKL. This CDR3 is built from 14 residues. This CDR3 reads CASSRDRGNYEQYF. In nucleotides, the CDR3 is TGCGCCAGCAGCCGGGACAGGGGCAACTACGAGCAGTACTTC.

In DNA, the CDR3 is TGTGCCAGCAGCCCGCCTGACAGCGGCTACACCTTC. Protein sequence: CASSPPDSGYTF. The J gene is TRBJ1-2, the V gene TRBV5-4, with a possible D match to TRBD1 (5 bases). V dropped 4 bases and J dropped 8 bases, with 12 bases sitting between them. The CDR3 is 12 residues long. Germline CDR1 is SGHNT and CDR2 is YYREEE (reference sequence).

Notes on this clone: A read error may account for a junction end that differs from germline. This sequence joins TRBV10-3 and TRBJ1-5; 10 nucleotides match TRBD1. The CDR3 runs to 19 residues. CDR1 ENHRY and CDR2 SYGVKD come from the germline V gene. CDR3 nucleotides: TGTGCCATCAGCGACCCGGGACAGGGGTGGTCGGTCGGCAATCCGCCCCAGCATTTT. The encoded protein is CAISDPGQGWSVGNPPQHF.

This chain connects TRBV7-2 to TRBJ2-7; D not resolved. There are 13 residues in the CDR3. The germline V gene has CDR1 SGHTA and CDR2 FQGNSA. V gave up 2 bases and J gave up 3 bases, with 8 bases separating them. CDR3 nucleotide sequence: TGTGCCAGCAGCTTAAGAGATTACTACGAGCAGTACTTC. Translation: CASSLRDYYEQYF.

In DNA, the CDR3 is TGTGCCAGCAGCGTAGGGATCACGGCGGGGGGCCTCAATGAGCAGTTCTTC. Translating it yields CASSVGITAGGLNEQFF. The J gene is TRBJ2-1, the V gene TRBV9; 8 bases are a match to TRBD2. V gave up 0 bases and J gave up 6 bases; unmatched junction bases: 11. Germline CDR1 reads SGDLS; CDR2 reads YYNGEE. The CDR3 runs 17 residues.

The sample holds one count of this clone. This sequence joins TRBV10-3 and TRBJ2-7; D is perhaps TRBD2 (5 bases). CDR1 is ENHRY and CDR2 is SYGVKD in the germline V gene. This CDR3 spans 15 amino acids. Trimming took off 3 bases at V and 0 bases at J, with 12 bases between the two ends. In nucleotides, the CDR3 is TGTGCCATCAGTGACCCCGGACTGGGCTCCTACGAGCAGTACTTC. It translates to CAISDPGLGSYEQYF.

This chain joins TRBV7-8 and TRBJ2-7; D ambiguous. CDR1 SGHVS and CDR2 FQNEAQ come from the germline V gene. The CDR3 runs to 14 residues. The germline V and J ends were trimmed by 5 bases and 0 bases, with 11 bases remaining between them. This CDR3 reads CASSLTPSSYEQYF. CDR3 bases: TGTGCCAGCAGCCTAACACCTAGCTCCTACGAGCAGTACTTC.

This clone has a single count. The CDR3 here is CASSRSGTANEKLFF. The CDR3 DNA follows: TGTGCCAGCAGTAGATCCGGGACAGCTAATGAAAAACTGTTTTTT. The chain employs TRBV27 and TRBJ1-4, with 7 bases identical to TRBD1. CDR1 and CDR2 (germline): MNHEY, SMNVEV (reference sequence). With V trimmed by 5 bases and J by 3 bases, 6 bases remained unmatched. The CDR3 spans 15 residues.

On this clone: At one of its ends the junction is not consistent with the germline gene, which may arise from a read error. The V gene is TRBV7-9, the J gene TRBJ1-1; D remains ambiguous. The length of the CDR3 is 13 residues. Germline loops: CDR1 SEHNR, CDR2 FQNEAQ (reference sequence). This CDR3 reads CSSTRDGYTEAFF. CDR3 nucleotides: TGTTCCAGCACGCGGGATGGCTACACTGAAGCTTTCTTT. Combining the CDR3 with reference TRBV7-9 and TRBJ1-1 gives the whole variable domain DTGVSQNPRHKITKRGQNVTFRCDPISEHNRLYWYRQTLGQGPEFLTYFQNEAQLEKSRLLSDRFSAERPKGSFSTLEIQRTEQGDSAMYLCSSTRDGYTEAFFGQGTRLTVV.

The chain employs TRBV2 and TRBJ2-5, with D tentatively TRBD2 (5 bases). CDR1 and CDR2 (germline): SNHLY, FYNNEI. V lost 1 base and J 8 bases, leaving 11 bases between the germline ends. This CDR3 contains 13 residues. CDR3: CASSEVERSTQYF. The CDR3 nucleotides are TGTGCCAGCAGTGAAGTGGAGCGGAGCACCCAGTACTTC.

This chain uses TRBV6-1 with TRBJ2-2; TRBD2 aligns across 9 bases. CDR1 is MNHNS and CDR2 is SASEGT in the germline V gene. This CDR3 spans 15 amino acids. With 4 bases clipped from V and 6 bases from J, the junction kept 6 bases outside the gene matches. The CDR3 DNA is TGTGCCAGCAGTGTGGCGGGGGGGCTACCCGGGGAGCTGTTTTTT. Its protein product is CASSVAGGLPGELFF.

This chain uses TRBV28 with TRBJ2-6, with 8 nucleotides matching TRBD2. Germline CDR1 and CDR2: MDHEN and SYDVKM. This CDR3 spans 15 amino acids. J lost 7 bases, V lost 2 bases, and 4 bases had no gene match. The CDR3 loop reads CASSLGLAGANVLTF. The CDR3 DNA is TGTGCCAGCAGTTTAGGGCTAGCGGGTGCCAACGTCCTGACTTTC.

The J gene is TRBJ2-1, the V gene TRBV7-9; 11 nucleotides match TRBD2. The length of the CDR3 is 16 residues. Trimming took 5 bases from V and 2 from J; bases not matched to a gene: 5. Germline lookup yields CDR1 SEHNR and CDR2 FQNEAQ (reference sequence). CDR3 amino acids: CASSGTSGGTYNEQFF. CDR3 in DNA: TGTGCCAGCAGCGGCACTAGCGGGGGAACCTACAATGAGCAGTTCTTC.

This rearrangement joins TRBV4-1 to TRBJ2-1; TRBD1 aligns across 8 bases. The CDR3 covers 15 residues. CDR1 and CDR2 from the germline V gene are MGHRA and YSYEKL. V shed 4 bases, J shed 0 bases, and the junction held 2 bases outside the gene matches. For the CDR3, the DNA is TGCGCCAGCAGCCTGGGACAGGACTCCTACAATGAGCAGTTCTTC. Protein: CASSLGQDSYNEQFF.

V and J are TRBV29-1 and TRBJ1-2; 7 positions agree with TRBD1. J gave up 2 bases and V 6 bases, and 12 bases lay outside the gene matches. This CDR3 spans 15 amino acids. Germline V gene sequence: CDR1 SQVTM, CDR2 ANQGSEA. CDR3: CSVGQAPRSNYGYTF. DNA for the CDR3: TGCAGCGTCGGACAGGCTCCCCGCTCGAACTATGGCTACACCTTC.